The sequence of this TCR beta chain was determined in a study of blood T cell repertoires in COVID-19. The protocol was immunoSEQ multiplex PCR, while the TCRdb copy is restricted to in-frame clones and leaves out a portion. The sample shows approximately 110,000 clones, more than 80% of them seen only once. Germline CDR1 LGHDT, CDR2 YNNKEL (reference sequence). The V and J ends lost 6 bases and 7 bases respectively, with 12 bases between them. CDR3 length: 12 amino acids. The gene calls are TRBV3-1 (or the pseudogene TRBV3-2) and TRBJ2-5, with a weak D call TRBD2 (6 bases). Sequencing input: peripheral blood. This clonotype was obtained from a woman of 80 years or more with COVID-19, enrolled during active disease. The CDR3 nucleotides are TGTGCCAGCAGTGGACTATACCCGACCCAGTACTTC. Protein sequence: CASSGLYPTQYF.